These 18 T cell receptor beta chains were all obtained from the same sample, sequenced in a study of T cells after yellow fever vaccination. TCRdb fed the 5' RACE reads into MiXCR, producing one record per CDR3 protein. The sample consists of approximately 180,000 distinct CDR3 sequences, approximately 6% of them appearing once. This specimen was CD4+ T cells sorted from PBMCs, taken on the day of the first yellow fever vaccination. The origin of the receptors is a man younger than 30 who received the YFV17D yellow fever vaccine.

The sample holds many counts of this clonotype. V gene TRBV12-3 or TRBV12-4 combines with J gene TRBJ2-2; 7 nucleotides agree with TRBD1. Losses at the gene ends were 5 bases for V and 3 bases for J; bases not matched to a gene: 6. This CDR3 region has 15 residues. CDR3 protein: CASSTRQGYTGELFF. The CDR3 DNA reads TGTGCCAGCAGTACAAGACAGGGCTACACCGGGGAGCTGTTTTTT.

This clonotype appeared many times. J is TRBJ2-1 and V is TRBV5-1; D gene ambiguous. Germline V gene lookup returns CDR1 SGHRS and CDR2 YFSETQ. There are 12 residues in the CDR3. Trimming left V 0 bases short and J 10 bases short, with 8 bases between. This CDR3 reads CASSLDSREQFF. CDR3 DNA: TGCGCCAGCAGCTTGGATTCGAGGGAGCAGTTCTTC.

The chain couples TRBV6-1 to TRBJ2-3; possible D gene TRBD1, 6 bases. The V gene lost 9 bases and the J gene lost 2 bases, with 18 bases spanning the gap. The germline CDR1 and CDR2 sequences are MNHNS and SASEGT. The CDR3 covers 15 residues. The CDR3 DNA reads as TGTGCCAGTAAAAACGGTGGGGGCATCACAGATACGCAGTATTTT. Amino acid sequence: CASKNGGGITDTQYF.

This clonotype has more than one count but fewer than ten. This chain links TRBV4-2 with TRBJ2-1; TRBD2 aligns across 7 bases. CDR3 length: 17 residues. After removal of 1 base from V and 1 base from J, the junction contained 7 bases not matched to a gene. Germline assignment: CDR1 LGHNA and CDR2 YNFKEQ. The DNA for the CDR3 is TGTGCCAGCAGCCAAGGTTCTGGGCGGGGGTCCTACAATGAGCAGTTCTTC. This codes for CASSQGSGRGSYNEQFF.

This clonotype was seen many times. The gene calls are TRBV12-3 or TRBV12-4 and TRBJ1-1, with D perhaps matching TRBD1 (5 bases). The CDR3 is made up of 13 amino acids. Trimming pared 6 bases from V and 4 bases from J, leaving 12 bases between. DNA for the CDR3: TGTGCCAGCAGGCCAGGGTTCAGCACTGAAGCTTTCTTT. This translates into CASRPGFSTEAFF.

This clonotype was detected a few times. V gene TRBV7-2 combines with J gene TRBJ1-3; possible D gene TRBD1, 6 bases. The germline V gene encodes CDR1 SGHTA and CDR2 FQGNSA. This CDR3 is 16 amino acids long. Trimming took 7 bases from V and 8 from J, leaving 24 bases between them. CDR3 in amino acids: CASTSSPFGRGDTIYF. The CDR3, as DNA: TGTGCCAGCACGTCTTCTCCTTTTGGCAGGGGTGACACCATATATTTT.

Remarks on this clonotype: Compared with germline, one end of the junction differs, possibly owing to a read error. The rearrangement joins TRBV7-9 to TRBJ2-7; TRBD1 agrees at 7 bases. The CDR3 contains 14 residues. Germline assignment: CDR1 SEHNR and CDR2 FQNEAQ (reference sequence). The CDR3 coding sequence is TGTGCCGGCAGCTACAGGGGCGTAGTATACGAGCAGTACTTC. This translates into CAGSYRGVVYEQYF.

The table lists this clonotype with many counts. This chain links TRBV5-1 with TRBJ2-7; D could derive from TRBD1 or TRBD2 (5 bases each). Germline CDR1 is SGHRS and CDR2 is YFSETQ. This CDR3 is built from 15 residues. Trimming took 3 bases from V and 0 from J, leaving 13 bases between them. In DNA, the CDR3 is TGCGCCAGCAGCTGGGACGGATCTAGCTCCTACGAGCAGTACGTC. Its protein product is CASSWDGSSSYEQYV.

This clonotype was seen ten or more times. The V gene is TRBV12-3 or TRBV12-4, the J gene TRBJ1-5, with D unclear. V dropped 6 bases and J dropped 6 bases, with 15 bases sitting between them. This CDR3 comprises 14 residues. The CDR3 sequence: CASRPNSGSQPQHF. The CDR3 region has the DNA TGTGCCAGCAGGCCCAACTCGGGCAGTCAGCCCCAGCATTTT.

This clonotype was observed many times. This sequence joins TRBV3-1 and TRBJ1-2; TRBD1 matches at 8 bases. Germline V gives CDR1 LGHDT, CDR2 YNNKEL (reference sequence). CDR3 length: 15 amino acids. Unmatched junction bases numbered 7, after V lost 3 bases and J lost 4 bases. The CDR3 spells CASSQMTGAAYGYTF. The CDR3 DNA reads TGTGCCAGCAGCCAGATGACAGGGGCGGCCTATGGCTACACCTTC.

This clonotype was recorded at least ten times. CDR3 region: CAISELEGRSGNTIYF. CDR3 bases: TGTGCCATCAGTGAGTTAGAGGGACGCTCTGGAAACACCATATATTTT. This rearrangement joins TRBV10-3 to TRBJ1-3, with D possibly matching TRBD1 (5 bases). This CDR3 has 16 residues. CDR1 is ENHRY and CDR2 is SYGVKD in the germline V gene. V was cut by 1 base and J by 0 bases, with 10 bases left in between.

This clonotype was seen only a few times. CDR3 coding DNA: TGTGCCAGCAGCTTAGTTGCTAGCGGGGCAGAGACCCAGTACTTC. Translated, it gives CASSLVASGAETQYF. The chain uses TRBV7-8 and TRBJ2-5, with 9 bases matching TRBD2. The ends lost 1 base at V and 4 bases at J; junction bases unmatched: 4. Germline V gene lookup returns CDR1 SGHVS and CDR2 FQNEAQ. The CDR3 runs to 15 residues.

V gene TRBV12-3 or TRBV12-4 combines with J gene TRBJ1-4; 9 nucleotides line up with TRBD1. V shed 5 bases, J shed 6 bases, and the junction held 7 bases outside the gene matches. The CDR3 consists of 15 residues. CDR3 in amino acids: CASSQQGARDEKLFF. The CDR3 nucleotides read TGTGCCAGCAGTCAACAGGGGGCGCGGGATGAAAAACTGTTTTTT.

The sample holds a few counts of this clonotype. The chain joins TRBV5-8 to TRBJ2-4; 9 bases are shared with TRBD2. This CDR3 has 14 amino acids. V lost 4 bases, J lost 3 bases, and 2 bases stayed unmatched. CDR1 and CDR2 from the germline V gene are SGHTS and YDEGEE. In nucleotides, the CDR3 is TGTGCCAGCAGCGCGCGGGGGGGCAAAAACATTCAGTACTTC. It specifies CASSARGGKNIQYF.

This clonotype was seen many times. The chain uses TRBV3-1 and TRBJ2-2, with D perhaps assigned TRBD1 or TRBD2 (5 bases each). CDR3 length equals 15 residues. V lost 4 bases, J lost 7 bases, and 16 bases lay in between. Germline CDR1 is LGHDT and CDR2 is YNNKEL (reference sequence). CDR3 region: CASSPGTGYIGELFF. CDR3 nucleotides: TGTGCCAGCAGCCCCGGGACCGGTTATATCGGGGAGCTGTTTTTT.

This clonotype was seen repeatedly, ten times or more. V is TRBV5-1 and J is TRBJ2-4; D is perhaps TRBD1 (5 bases). The V and J ends lost 4 bases and 5 bases respectively, with 10 bases between them. CDR3 size: 13 residues. Germline CDR1 is SGHRS and CDR2 is YFSETQ. CDR3 nucleotide sequence: TGCGCCAGCAGCCCAGGGTCCCAAAACATTCAGTACTTC. Translation gives CASSPGSQNIQYF.

This clonotype was detected many times. This chain uses TRBV7-2 with TRBJ1-2, with a weak D call TRBD1 (6 bases). In germline, CDR1 is SGHTA, CDR2 FQGNSA. This CDR3 has 14 amino acids. The V end was cut by 5 bases, the J end by 4 bases, with 14 bases between. In nucleotides, the CDR3 is TGTGCCAGCAGCATCAACAGGGAAGGCTATGGCTACACCTTC. The encoded protein is CASSINREGYGYTF.

In its sample, this clonotype was seen many times. CDR3 in amino acids: CASRSPVRYNTEAFF. Written as DNA, the CDR3 is TGCGCCAGCAGATCTCCCGTCCGGTACAACACTGAAGCTTTCTTT. The genes are TRBV10-2 and TRBJ1-1, with no clear D. There are 15 residues in the CDR3. Germline V gives CDR1 WSHSY, CDR2 SAAADI. Deletions cut 6 bases from V and 2 bases from J, with 16 bases between.